Detailed here is one TCR beta chain. This clonotype was recorded a few times. Its cognate antigen has yet to be identified. Base quality data are lacking; no much larger clone is found one base away. The receptor library was made with RT-PCR. Sequencing instrument: Illumina HiSeq 2500. Using fastp at Q25 and MiXCR, TCRdb reprocessed the public reads and kept productive beta chains. Each CDR3 protein gets just one entry, which takes the most common genes and DNA from the rows behind it. In all, the sample holds roughly 160,000 distinct CDR3 sequences, and about a tenth of those were seen once. The ten largest clones represent approximately 13% of the sample. This specimen's time point label, per the study, means: 45 to 55 days after influenza vaccine administration. The junction shows trimming of 6 bases on V and 8 bases on J, plus 12 bases between the germline ends. CDR1 and CDR2 are drawn from the germline V gene: MNHEY, SVGAGI. The CDR3 sequence holds 12 residues, the cysteine and phenylalanine included. Of all the DNA, just the CDR3 is kept, 36 bases in frame from base 1.

This entry is derived from a study of response to subunit inactivated influenza vaccine (dated by TCRdb to 2017 to 2018). With regard to the full study: Deep quantitative profiling of the T cell receptor repertoire was used in the study to follow responses to a trivalent subunit inactivated influenza vaccine. Broad study findings and their caveats: According to the authors, only a limited number of new T cells may be recruited by each seasonal influenza vaccination.

The source material was non-naive T cells sorted from PBMCs, sampled roughly 47 days after vaccination. Per the publication, the cell subset or site label means: memory T cell fraction. Recombination connected TRBV6-5 to TRBJ2-3; possibly the D gene is TRBD2, per 5 matching bases. This receptor was identified in a man aged 45 to 65 who received an inactivated influenza vaccine. Donor details come from another sample of the same person, matched by shared clones. The CDR3 amino acid sequence is: CASRGPGGTQYF. The sequenced DNA is TGTGCCAGCAGAGGCCCCGGAGGTACGCAGTATTTT.